This T cell receptor beta chain was sequenced during a study of shared clonotypes between healthy human individuals (dated by TCRdb to 2020 to 2021). Broadly, across the study: Two women and a few men aged 18 to 49 years were included in the cohort. For each donor, CD4 naive and CD4 memory were each run on three plates, CD8 naive on two plates, and CD8 memory on one plate. To estimate repertoire size and how much clonotype sharing occurs between individuals, the study deeply sequenced the blood TCR repertoires of about 5 healthy adults. Different laboratories and diverse techniques were used to prepare libraries and sequence TCR repertoires, to increase sequencing depth and limit assay-specific biases. Between about 0.8 and 9.5 billion PBMCs per donor were obtained by leukapheresis.

TCR CDR3 regions were amplified from genomic DNA by multiplex PCR using the deep immunoSEQ assay. For each cell subset, the extracted genomic DNA was distributed evenly across all wells of several immunoSEQ 96-well plates, and each plate served as one replicate. Each replicate PCR for sorted subsets received approximately 200 ng genomic DNA, equal to tens of thousands of T cell genomes. The purified libraries were quantified using a Qubit 3.0 fluorometer, sized with a Bioanalyzer 2100, and then quantified again using the KAPA Library Quantification kit. Each immunoSEQ 96-well plate was sequenced on its own single-read 150-cycle Illumina NextSeq 550 flow cell. In the original analysis: The immunoSEQ output contained only junctional sequences without quality scores, so filtering could not match that applied to full-length reads. Sequences were annotated with PyIR, a Python wrapper for IgBLAST v1.9, and V/J genes and CDR3 were assigned using IMGT germline references. Any read was removed if the V/J assignment was weak (E-value above 1e-6), the CDR3 was missing, or the read contained stop codons, out-of-frame junctions, or ambiguous translated residues. V3J clonotypes were defined by identical inferred V gene, J gene, and CDR3 amino acid sequence. Percentage overlap between repertoires was calculated by dividing the number of shared unique clonotypes by the size of the smaller repertoire. Three approaches were used to assess repertoire richness: RTK rarefaction, the Chao1 estimator, and Recon v2.1 estimates of unobserved clonotypes. Generation probabilities were computed with OLGA for all TCRbeta clonotypes obtained by the gDNA method from several donors. In its TCRdb copy, this immuneACCESS table keeps in-frame sequences only and misses some clones. Where compared with another copy, unresolved V genes explain less than half of these, and the others have no known cause. V and J calls plus clone size are reproduced from that table; the DNA served to infer D and trimming. In all, the sample holds around 2,000,000 clones, and 85% to 95% of those were seen once. The top ten clones comprise 0.1% to 0.15% of the sample.

General study outcomes and caveats: Based on pairwise subsampling, the degree of clonotype sharing among donors was expected to be affected by sequencing depth. Incomplete sequencing was indicated by rarefaction of sorted-subset datasets, despite the large sequencing depth. Compared with non-shared clonotypes, clonotypes shared by all four sorted-subset donors had higher generation probabilities. Larger estimated clonotype richness was generally found for naive subsets than for memory subsets. The genetic and exposure-history diversity represented was limited by the small number of donors. When several donors were compared, the shared fraction of clonotypes was 5% to 6.5% for naive CD4, 3.5% to 4% for naive CD8, roughly 2.5% for memory CD4, and 0.4% for memory CD8. Sampling was restricted to blood, and TCR repertoires in tissues likely differ from the TCR repertoires found in blood.

For this clone: Its recognized antigen is unknown. Per-base qualities were not stored, and no clone one base away is much larger.

Healthy HIV-negative adults with no recently reported acute infections or vaccinations were included as donors. Every donor was a Caucasian adult living in Nashville, Tennessee, USA. CD4+ T cells were enriched by magnetic negative selection, after which naive cells were positively selected on CD45RA and the negative fraction was taken as the memory subset. After blood collection by leukapheresis, PBMCs were isolated using Ficoll-Histopaque density gradient centrifugation and then cryopreserved in the vapor phase of liquid nitrogen. Analytical flow cytometry was used to check the purity and quantity of every magnetically sorted T cell population. Each sorted fraction had its genomic DNA isolated and then quantified by UV absorbance on a Nanodrop 2000c. CDR1 and CDR2, looked up from the germline V gene, are MNHEY and SVGAGI. The junction shows trimming of 4 bases on V and 4 bases on J, and the gene matches do not reach 4 bases of it. The CDR3 numbers 15 residues from cysteine through phenylalanine. The entry retains the CDR3 DNA only, 45 bases that are in frame from base 1.

This sequence originates from a man younger than 35 in good health. What was sequenced was naive CD4+ T cells sorted from blood. Interpreted using the paper, the cell subset or site label stands for: CD45RA+ positively selected. The sequence links TRBV6-5 to TRBJ1-6; 7 junctional bases match TRBD1. Here is the DNA: TGTGCCAGCAGTTCGGGACAGACTTATAATTCACCCCTCCACTTT. This gives the protein CASSSGQTYNSPLHF.